These 2 T cell receptor beta chains share one sample of origin, sequenced in a study of shared clonotypes between healthy human individuals. Clones were read by immunoSEQ multiplex PCR, and TCRdb kept only the in-frame ones, dropping some. The sample shows millions of clones, more than 85% of them seen only once. Sequencing was done on a sample of naive CD4+ T cells from PBMCs. As for subset: CD45RA+ positively selected. The source is a man between 18 and 29 years old in good health. Some clones in this sample may be carry-over from other donors' samples.

This CDR3 is CASSQTGTSVQYF. DNA for the CDR3: TGTGCCAGCAGTCAAACCGGGACTAGTGTGCAGTACTTC. J is TRBJ2-7 and V is TRBV28; 8 bases fit TRBD2. Looked up from germline, CDR1 is MDHEN and CDR2 is SYDVKM. J lost 9 bases, V lost 5 bases, and 9 bases had no gene match. The CDR3 contains 13 residues.

CDR3 in DNA: TGTGCTAGTGGTTTGGTTAACCGCTTCCCGGGACAGGGGAACGAGCAGTACTTC. It specifies CASGLVNRFPGQGNEQYF. The V call is TRBV12-5, the J call TRBJ2-7; 10 nucleotides line up with TRBD1. Germline trimming cut 0 bases from V and 5 bases from J; bases unmatched to any gene: 13. Germline CDR1 is LGHNT and CDR2 is FRNRAP. The CDR3 has 18 residues.